This T cell receptor (beta chain) originates from a study of shared clonotypes between healthy human individuals. Background on the study: CD4 naive and CD4 memory each took three plates per donor, while CD8 naive took two and CD8 memory one.

Assay used: immunoSEQ multiplex PCR; TCRdb lists only in-frame clones, some missing. Of 1.4 million or so clones listed, 97% to 99% were seen once; the top ten hold around 0.33%. V gave up 4 bases and J gave up 3 bases, with 13 bases separating them. There are 15 residues in the CDR3. Germline CDR1 is SGHDT and CDR2 is YYEEEE. This sequence originates from a man aged 25 to 40 in good health. The sample taken for sequencing was naive CD4+ T cells sorted from blood. Subset given: CD45RA+ positively selected. The rearrangement joins TRBV5-6 to TRBJ1-4, with a weak D call TRBD1 (6 bases). The CDR3 DNA is TGTGCCAGCAGCGCCCGGCCAGGGGCTAATGAAAAACTGTTTTTT. Translation gives CASSARPGANEKLFF.